These 8 T cell receptor beta chains came from one sample sequenced in a study of blood T cell repertoires in COVID-19. Data came from immunoSEQ multiplex PCR; TCRdb stores just in-frame clones and leaves some out. The table lists about 87,000 clones, more than 70% of them singletons. Sequencing input: peripheral blood. The receptors originated from a human donor with acute or convalescent COVID-19. The donor label of this sample is uncertain.

V gene TRBV19 combines with J gene TRBJ2-1, with 9 bases that match TRBD2. V dropped 8 bases and J dropped 7; count of bases not matched to a gene: 6. CDR3 length: 13 amino acids. CDR1 is LNHDA, CDR2 SQIVND, per germline (reference sequence). The CDR3 sequence is CASGLARLNEQFF. The CDR3 DNA is TGTGCCAGTGGACTAGCGCGGCTTAATGAGCAGTTCTTC.

CDR3 in amino acids: CASSRRRVTGNTIYF. The CDR3 nucleotides read TGTGCCAGCTCCCGGAGGAGAGTAACTGGAAACACCATATATTTT. The rearrangement uses TRBV5-8 and TRBJ1-3, with no clear D. This CDR3 comprises 15 residues. V was shortened by 7 bases and J by 2 bases, with 16 bases between the two germline ends. Germline values: CDR1 SGHTS, CDR2 YDEGEE.

The V call is TRBV9, the J call TRBJ2-5, with D tentatively TRBD1 (6 bases). Germline V gene lookup returns CDR1 SGDLS and CDR2 YYNGEE. The V and J ends lost 0 bases and 5 bases respectively, with 14 bases between them. This CDR3 is 15 amino acids long. CDR3 nucleotides: TGTGCCAGCAGCGTAGAGGGGGACCTCCGGGAGACCCAGTACTTC. As protein: CASSVEGDLRETQYF.

V is TRBV4-3 and J is TRBJ1-1; D is ambiguous. CDR1 is LGHNA, CDR2 YSLEER, per germline. The CDR3 contains 13 residues. V was shortened by 6 bases and J by 3 bases, with 11 bases between the two germline ends. The CDR3 coding sequence is TGCGCCAGCAGACAAAGAGCCGACACTGAAGCTTTCTTT. Translation gives CASRQRADTEAFF.

This clone was seen once. V and J are TRBV13 and TRBJ2-3; possible D gene TRBD1, 6 bases. V was clipped by 6 bases and J by 2 bases, with 15 bases between them. This CDR3 has 15 residues. Per germline, CDR1 PRHDT and CDR2 FYEKMQ (reference sequence). Here the CDR3 reads CASRLGQMVTDTQYF. The CDR3 DNA is TGTGCCAGCAGACTTGGACAGATGGTCACAGATACGCAGTATTTT.

V is TRBV5-1 and J is TRBJ1-2; D ambiguous. CDR1 and CDR2 from the germline V gene are SGHRS and YFSETQ. V lost 0 bases to trimming and J lost 3 bases, with 6 bases between them. The CDR3 extends over 13 amino acids. The CDR3 region is CASSLDRYYGYTF. The CDR3 coding sequence is TGCGCCAGCAGCTTGGACAGATACTATGGCTACACCTTC. Filled out from reference TRBV5-1 and TRBJ1-2, the complete variable domain reads KAGVTQTPRYLIKTRGQQVTLSCSPISGHRSVSWYQQTPGQGLQFLFEYFSETQRNKGNFPGRFSGRQFSNSRSEMNVSTLELGDSALYLCASSLDRYYGYTFGSGTRLTVV.

This chain uses TRBV24-1 with TRBJ2-2, with 7 bases lining up with TRBD2. The CDR3 spans 14 residues. Germline V gene sequence: CDR1 KGHDR, CDR2 SFDVKD. V lost 5 bases to trimming and J lost 3 bases; unmatched junction nucleotides: 2. CDR3: CATSGGLDTGELFF. The CDR3 bases are TGTGCCACCAGTGGAGGACTAGACACCGGGGAGCTGTTTTTT.

The chain recombines TRBV18 with TRBJ2-2, with 9 bases fitting TRBD1. Looked up from germline, CDR1 is KGHSH and CDR2 is LQKENI. The CDR3 runs 17 residues. Losses at the gene ends were 3 bases for V and 7 bases for J; bases not matched to a gene: 12. CDR3 region: CASSPRHDRGLGGELFF. The CDR3, as DNA: TGTGCCAGCTCACCGAGACACGACAGGGGGTTAGGCGGGGAGCTGTTTTTT. Based on the CDR3 plus reference TRBV18 and TRBJ2-2, the full variable domain is NAGVMQNPRHLVRRRGQEARLRCSPMKGHSHVYWYRQLPEEGLKFMVYLQKENIIDESGMPKERFSAEFPKEGPSILRIQQVVRGDSAAYFCASSPRHDRGLGGELFFGEGSRLTVL.